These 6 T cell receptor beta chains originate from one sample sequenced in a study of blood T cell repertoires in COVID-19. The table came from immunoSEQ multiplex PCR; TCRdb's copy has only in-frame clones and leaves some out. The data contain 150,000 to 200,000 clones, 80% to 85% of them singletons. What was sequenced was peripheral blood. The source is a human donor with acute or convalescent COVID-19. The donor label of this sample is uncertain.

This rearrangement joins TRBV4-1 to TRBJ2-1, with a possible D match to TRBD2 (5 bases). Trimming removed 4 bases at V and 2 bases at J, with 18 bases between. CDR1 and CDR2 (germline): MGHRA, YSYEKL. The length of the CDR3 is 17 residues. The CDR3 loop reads CASSPLRGRSTYNEQFF. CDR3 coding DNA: TGCGCCAGCAGCCCCCTTCGAGGGAGAAGTACCTACAATGAGCAGTTCTTC.

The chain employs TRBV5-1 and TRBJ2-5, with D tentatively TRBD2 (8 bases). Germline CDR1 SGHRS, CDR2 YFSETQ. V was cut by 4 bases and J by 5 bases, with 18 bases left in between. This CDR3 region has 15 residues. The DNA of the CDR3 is TGCGCCAGCAGCCTCCAAGGGGGCGGGGGGGAGACCCAGTACTTC. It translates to CASSLQGGGGETQYF.

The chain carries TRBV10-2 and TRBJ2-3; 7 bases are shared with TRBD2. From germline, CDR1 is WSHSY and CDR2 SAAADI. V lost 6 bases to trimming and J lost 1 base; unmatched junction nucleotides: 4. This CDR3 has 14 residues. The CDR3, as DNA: TGCGCCAGCAGACCAGGGAGGGGCACAGATACGCAGTATTTT. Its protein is CASRPGRGTDTQYF.

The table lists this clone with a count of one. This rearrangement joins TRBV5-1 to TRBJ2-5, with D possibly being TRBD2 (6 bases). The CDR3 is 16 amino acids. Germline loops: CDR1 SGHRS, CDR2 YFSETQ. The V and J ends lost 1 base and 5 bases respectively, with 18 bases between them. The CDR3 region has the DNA TGCGCCAGCAGCTTGTCGGAGGGCGGCGGACGGGAGACCCAGTACTTC. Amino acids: CASSLSEGGGRETQYF.

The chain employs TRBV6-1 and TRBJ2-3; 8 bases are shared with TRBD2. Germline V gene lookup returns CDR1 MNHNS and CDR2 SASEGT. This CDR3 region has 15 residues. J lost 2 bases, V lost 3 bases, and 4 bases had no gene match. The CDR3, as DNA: TGTGCCAGCAGTGAGGGACTAGTTGCCACAGATACGCAGTATTTT. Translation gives CASSEGLVATDTQYF.

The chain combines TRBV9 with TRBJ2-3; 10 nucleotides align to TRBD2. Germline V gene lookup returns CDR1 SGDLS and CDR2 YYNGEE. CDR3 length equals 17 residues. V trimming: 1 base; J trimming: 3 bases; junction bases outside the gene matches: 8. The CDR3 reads CASSVYGVAGGTDTQYF. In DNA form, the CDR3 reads TGTGCCAGCAGCGTATATGGCGTAGCGGGGGGAACAGATACGCAGTATTTT. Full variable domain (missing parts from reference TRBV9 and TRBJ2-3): DSGVTQTPKHLITATGQRVTLRCSPRSGDLSVYWYQQSLDQGLQFLIQYYNGEERAKGNILERFSAQQFPDLHSELNLSSLELGDSALYFCASSVYGVAGGTDTQYFGPGTRLTVL.